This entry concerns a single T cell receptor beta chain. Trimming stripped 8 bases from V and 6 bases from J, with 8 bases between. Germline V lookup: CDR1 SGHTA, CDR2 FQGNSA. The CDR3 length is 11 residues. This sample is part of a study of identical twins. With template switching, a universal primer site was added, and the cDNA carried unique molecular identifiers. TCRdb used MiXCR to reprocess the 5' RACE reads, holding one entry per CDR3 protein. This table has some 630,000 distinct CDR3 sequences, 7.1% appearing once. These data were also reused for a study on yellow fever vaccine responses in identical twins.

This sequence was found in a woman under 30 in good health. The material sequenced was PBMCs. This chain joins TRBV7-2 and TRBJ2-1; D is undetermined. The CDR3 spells CASARRNEQFF. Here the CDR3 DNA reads TGTGCCAGCGCGAGGCGCAATGAGCAGTTCTTC.